This T cell receptor beta chain stems from a study of T cell repertoires in cytomegalovirus infection (dated by TCRdb to the late 2010s). For the wider study: The peptide stimulations were aimed at well-studied HLA-B-restricted epitopes as well as recently identified HLA-C-restricted CMV epitopes, whose presentation resists viral immunomodulation. Because public TCR beta signatures pointed to carriage of CMV infection together with the matching HLA type, the HLA type of each donor mattered for the analysis. Study-wide conclusions, independent of this receptor: In both this cohort and an independent cohort of over 350 donors, the cumulative frequency of public TCR beta family members distinguished carriers of CMV infection plus the relevant HLA type. The ex vivo response was dominated by HLA-C-restricted CMV-specific TCR beta clonotypes, which also provided the single most frequent clonotype in two of eight donors.

The run used an Illumina HiSeq 1500. Using fastp at Q25 and MiXCR, TCRdb reprocessed the public reads and kept productive beta chains. CDR3 protein sequences are deduplicated, and each keeps its most common genes and DNA. The sample includes 300,000 to 400,000 distinct CDR3 sequences, with about 27% observed a single time. In total, the top ten clones hold over 15% of the sample. This clonotype came up a few times. This receptor's antigen is unknown. No base-level quality is on record; no much larger clone is a single base apart. Looking up the germline V gene yields CDR1 SGHDT and CDR2 YYEEEE. V was cut back by 0 bases and J by 0 bases, leaving a gap of 7 bases between them. The CDR3 has 14 amino acids, counting the end cysteine and phenylalanine. The only DNA kept is the CDR3, 42 bases in frame from the first base. This specimen's treatment or condition label, per the study, means: in vitro stimulation with specific CMV peptide epitopes to enrich CMV-specific T cells.

Recombination linked TRBV5-6 to TRBJ2-7, with the D gene uncertain. The sample consisted of cultured PBMCs, taken from culture after CMV antigen stimulation. This clonotype originated in a human donor in good health (CMV status not recorded). Some clones in this sample may be carry-over from other donors' samples. In nucleotides, the sequence is TGTGCCAGCAGCTTGGGACTCATCTCCTACGAGCAGTACTTC. Translated, this gives CASSLGLISYEQYF. The full variable domain, completed from the reference TRBV5-6 and TRBJ2-7 proteins outside the CDR3, reads DAGVTQSPTHLIKTRGQQVTLRCSPKSGHDTVSWYQQALGQGPQFIFQYYEEEERQRGNFPDRFSGHQFPNYSSELNVNALLLGDSALYLCASSLGLISYEQYFGPGTRLTVT.